This T cell receptor beta chain derives from a study of T-cell reconstitution after alpha-beta-depleted transplantation in children. Study results and caveats: Two months or so post-transplant, alpha-beta T cells reportedly derived from several hundred expanded graft clones. High day-60 TCRbeta diversity in some patients came from surviving recipient T cells and thymic progenitors.

This clonotype was counted many times. Its antigen is unknown. The CDR3 is made up of 14 amino acids. Trimming cost V 7 bases and J 3 bases, with 12 bases left between them. Preparation of the TCRbeta library used unique molecular identifiers. MiXCR was run by TCRdb on the PCR reads, yielding one entry per CDR3 protein. The sample shows roughly 70,000 distinct CDR3 sequences, roughly 5% of them seen only once. The V call is TRBV12-3 or TRBV12-4, the J call TRBJ2-2; D may correspond to TRBD1 or TRBD2 (5 bases each). The TCR sequence derives from a boy younger than two who had a stem cell transplant for acute myeloid leukemia, so the T cells may come from the graft donor. The input for sequencing was PBMCs, mostly from graft donor cells, taken 180 days after TCRalphabeta/CD19-depleted stem cell transplant. The CDR3 reads CASNGGPYTGELFF. The CDR3, as DNA: TGTGCCAGCAATGGGGGTCCGTACACCGGGGAGCTGTTTTTT.